This T cell receptor (beta chain) comes out of a study of OX40 agonist ivuxolimab in advanced cancers. The method was immunoSEQ multiplex PCR; TCRdb's version includes in-frame clones alone and lacks a portion of them. The repertoire holds about 64,000 clones, with approximately 88% as singletons. With 4 bases removed from V and 0 bases from J, the gap between germline ends came to 13 bases. Germline V gene data show CDR1 as SGDLS and CDR2 as YYNGEE. The CDR3 totals 16 residues. Material: CD4+ or CD8+ T cells sorted from blood, obtained in a trial of the OX40 agonist ivuxolimab. This TCR came from an adult with an advanced solid tumor such as melanoma, head and neck, liver or kidney cancer. The chain joins TRBV9 to TRBJ2-2; perhaps TRBD1 as D (6 bases). The CDR3 DNA reads TGTGCCAGCAGCCCCGTGGGGGCCCCGAACACCGGGGAGCTGTTTTTT. Translated, it gives CASSPVGAPNTGELFF. Supplemented by reference TRBV9 and TRBJ2-2, the full variable domain reads DSGVTQTPKHLITATGQRVTLRCSPRSGDLSVYWYQQSLDQGLQFLIQYYNGEERAKGNILERFSAQQFPDLHSELNLSSLELGDSALYFCASSPVGAPNTGELFFGEGSRLTVL.